The 16 T cell receptor beta chains below were found in one sample sequenced in a study of cytotoxic CD8 clonotypes in ibrutinib-treated CLL. Assay: immunoSEQ multiplex PCR; the TCRdb copy retains only in-frame clones and omits some. This sample has some 150,000 clones, with about 79% found just once. The specimen comprised PBMCs, sampled after 12 months of ibrutinib treatment. The receptor set was obtained from a human donor with chronic lymphocytic leukemia.

The chain has TRBV28 and TRBJ2-2; a possible D gene is TRBD2 (5 bases). The CDR3 covers 13 residues. The ends were cut back, 3 bases at V and 9 bases at J, with 11 bases in the middle. The germline V gene has CDR1 MDHEN and CDR2 SYDVKM. The CDR3, as DNA: TGTGCCAGCAGTTTTGAGGGTTTGAGGGAGCTGTTTTTT. This gives the protein CASSFEGLRELFF.

The V gene is TRBV27, the J gene TRBJ2-7, with D maybe TRBD1 (6 bases). V lost 5 bases and J 1 base, leaving 12 bases between the germline ends. The CDR3 consists of 14 residues. Germline CDR1 MNHEY, CDR2 SMNVEV (reference sequence). As DNA, the CDR3 is TGTGCCAGCAGTACCAACAGGGCTTCCTACGAGCAGTACTTC. Its protein product is CASSTNRASYEQYF.

The V and J genes are TRBV10-2 and TRBJ1-3, with D possibly being TRBD1 (5 bases). V lost 2 bases to trimming and J lost 1 base, with 6 bases between them. CDR1 WSHSY and CDR2 SAAADI come from the germline V gene. There are 14 residues in the CDR3. CDR3 residues: CASSEQGSGNTIYF. The CDR3 bases are TGCGCCAGCAGTGAGCAGGGTTCTGGAAACACCATATATTTT.

V usage is TRBV5-1 and J usage is TRBJ2-2, with unresolved D. This CDR3 comprises 13 residues. The V end was cut by 5 bases, the J end by 5 bases, with 10 bases between. Germline loops: CDR1 SGHRS, CDR2 YFSETQ. CDR3 coding DNA: TGCGCCAGCAGATCCGGTCTGACCGGGGAGCTGTTTTTT. This gives the protein CASRSGLTGELFF.

The V and J genes are TRBV7-6 and TRBJ2-7, with TRBD1 identical over 8 bases. The V gene's germline CDR1 is SGHVS and CDR2 FNYEAQ. The V and J ends lost 5 bases and 3 bases, in that order; junction bases with no gene match: 12. CDR3 length: 16 residues. DNA of the CDR3: TGTGCCAGCAGCCCCCGACAGGGGAACTTGGGCTACGAGCAGTACTTC. This sequence encodes CASSPRQGNLGYEQYF.

The chain is built from TRBV14 and TRBJ1-2, with TRBD1 matching 8 bases. The CDR3 covers 14 residues. In germline, CDR1 is SGHDN, CDR2 FVKESK. V was pared by 4 bases and J by 1 base, with 2 bases of the junction left unmatched. The CDR3 region is CASSPTGVNYGYTF. Written as DNA, the CDR3 is TGTGCCAGCAGCCCGACAGGGGTTAACTATGGCTACACCTTC.

V and J are TRBV18 and TRBJ1-1; no definite D call. The CDR3 loop spans 15 amino acids. Germline V CDR1 and CDR2: KGHSH, LQKENI. V lost 5 bases and J lost 1, with 14 bases in between. In DNA, the CDR3 is TGTGCCAGCTCAACCCCCCCGACACCGAACACTGAAGCTTTCTTT. Translating gives CASSTPPTPNTEAFF.

The chain uses TRBV15 and TRBJ2-1, with D hard to call. This CDR3 is built from 15 residues. V was pared by 0 bases and J by 2 bases, with 8 bases between. CDR1 LNHNV and CDR2 YYDKDF come from the germline V gene (reference sequence). The CDR3 DNA is TGTGCCACCAGCAGAGAGGTGGCAACCTACAATGAGCAGTTCTTC. Translation: CATSREVATYNEQFF. Based on the CDR3 plus reference TRBV15 and TRBJ2-1, the full variable domain is DAMVIQNPRYQVTQFGKPVTLSCSQTLNHNVMYWYQQKSSQAPKLLFHYYDKDFNNEADTPDNFQSRRPNTSFCFLDIRSPGLGDTAMYLCATSREVATYNEQFFGPGTRLTVL.

The chain couples TRBV6-6 to TRBJ2-7, with 13 bases fitting TRBD2. The CDR3 contains 16 residues. V shed 6 bases, J shed 2 bases, and the junction held 7 bases outside the gene matches. The germline gives CDR1 MNHNY, CDR2 SVGAGI (reference sequence). The CDR3 nucleotides read TGTGCCAGCAGAACCGGGACTAGCGGGGTCCCCTACGAGCAGTACTTC. Amino acids: CASRTGTSGVPYEQYF.

The chain joins TRBV5-4 to TRBJ2-7; possibly TRBD2 for D (6 bases). The length of the CDR3 is 12 residues. The germline V gene encodes CDR1 SGHNT and CDR2 YYREEE (reference sequence). DNA for the CDR3: TGTGCAACGATGGGCGGGAATGGCGAGCAGTACTTC. Amino acids: CATMGGNGEQYF.

In nucleotides, the CDR3 is TGCAGCGTTGAAGAATGGCAGGGCACAGATACGCAGTATTTT. Translated, it gives CSVEEWQGTDTQYF. V gene TRBV29-1 combines with J gene TRBJ2-3, with D uncertain. Germline CDR1 is SQVTM and CDR2 is ANQGSEA. V lost 0 bases to trimming and J lost 1 base, with 8 bases between them. This CDR3 comprises 14 residues.

This chain joins TRBV6-1 and TRBJ2-7, with 13 nucleotides matching TRBD2. The CDR3 has 15 amino acids. Germline V gives CDR1 MNHNS, CDR2 SASEGT. Losses at the gene ends were 6 bases for V and 3 bases for J; bases not matched to a gene: 5. The CDR3 region is CASRHTSGRVYEQYF. The CDR3 DNA reads as TGTGCCAGCAGGCACACTAGCGGGAGGGTCTACGAGCAGTACTTC.

V gene TRBV2 combines with J gene TRBJ2-1, with 7 bases fitting TRBD2. Looked up from germline, CDR1 is SNHLY and CDR2 is FYNNEI. The CDR3 has 16 residues. J gave up 3 bases and V 2 bases, and 7 bases lay outside the gene matches. CDR3 residues: CASSEQAGPVYNEQFF. The CDR3 nucleotides are TGTGCCAGCAGTGAACAAGCGGGACCGGTCTACAATGAGCAGTTCTTC.

The chain links TRBV4-3 to TRBJ2-5; 7 bases agree with TRBD1. Germline V gene data show CDR1 as LGHNA and CDR2 as YSLEER. The CDR3 covers 15 residues. The V segment lost 4 bases and the J segment 3 bases; nucleotides outside the gene matches: 8. CDR3 DNA: TGCGCCAGCAGCCTCGACAAGGGGGCGGAAGAGACCCAGTACTTC. It specifies CASSLDKGAEETQYF.

The rearrangement uses TRBV2 and TRBJ2-7, with 8 bases that match TRBD1. The CDR3 extends over 14 amino acids. Germline V gene sequence: CDR1 SNHLY, CDR2 FYNNEI. J gave up 2 bases and V 8 bases, and 8 bases lay outside the gene matches. The CDR3 sequence: CASDPGQVTYEQYF. DNA of the CDR3: TGTGCCAGCGACCCGGGACAGGTGACCTACGAGCAGTACTTC.

This clone was found many times. The rearrangement links TRBV4-2 to TRBJ2-1; the match to TRBD2 covers 10 bases. This CDR3 comprises 15 residues. V lost 5 bases to trimming and J lost 5 bases; unmatched junction nucleotides: 6. In germline, CDR1 is LGHNA, CDR2 YNFKEQ. The CDR3 spells CASSELAGQNNEQFF. CDR3 DNA sequence: TGTGCCAGCAGCGAACTAGCGGGACAGAACAATGAGCAGTTCTTC.